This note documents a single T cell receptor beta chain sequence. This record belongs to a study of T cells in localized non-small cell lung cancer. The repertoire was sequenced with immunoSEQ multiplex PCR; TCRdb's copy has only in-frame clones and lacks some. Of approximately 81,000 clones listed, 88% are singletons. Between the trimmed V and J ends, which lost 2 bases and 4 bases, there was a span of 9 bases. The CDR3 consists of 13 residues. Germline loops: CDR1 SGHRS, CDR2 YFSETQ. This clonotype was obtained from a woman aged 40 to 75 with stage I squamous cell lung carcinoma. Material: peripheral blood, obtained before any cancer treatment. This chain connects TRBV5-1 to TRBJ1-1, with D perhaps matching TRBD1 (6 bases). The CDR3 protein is CASSFGGTTEAFF. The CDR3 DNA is TGCGCCAGCAGCTTCGGGGGCACCACTGAAGCTTTCTTT.